The sequence of this TCR beta chain was determined in a study of T cell responses to AZD1222 COVID-19 vaccine. Findings and caveats of the study: Following two doses of AZD1222, Spike-specific TCR breadth and depth rose. Mostly white British, mostly female donors; authors suggested clonal diversity may be underestimated. Spike was spanned by vaccine-associated CD4 TCRs, which were dominant at 160-218 and 743-854.

CDR3 size: 16 residues. Trimming pared 0 bases from V and 5 bases from J, leaving 14 bases between. The germline V gene has CDR1 ENHRY and CDR2 SYGVKD. Both about-4-week and about-12-week second-dose recipients were combined. A single count supports this clone. Its antigen is unidentified. The protocol was immunoSEQ multiplex PCR, while the TCRdb copy is restricted to in-frame clones and leaves out a portion. The sample carries some 190,000 clones, 80% to 95% recorded once. The genes are TRBV10-3 and TRBJ1-5, with D unresolved. The receptor was derived from an adult who received the AZD1222 COVID-19 vaccine. Sequencing used peripheral blood, obtained 28 days after the second AZD1222 dose. The CDR3 DNA is TGTGCCATCAGTGAGTCGAGGAGTCGGGGTGATCAGCCCCAGCATTTT. Its protein product is CAISESRSRGDQPQHF.